This TCR beta chain was found in a study of beta chain features in type 1 diabetes. Study-level findings and limits: Sequencing of cDNA might inflate the share of cells that strongly express TCR.

Germline V gene lookup returns CDR1 SGHAT and CDR2 FQNNGV. The ends lost 0 bases at V and 0 bases at J; junction bases unmatched: 6. The CDR3 has 18 amino acids. The isolated RNA, all of it, was reverse transcribed, so expressed TCRB transcripts were what got sequenced. Sequenced by immunoSEQ multiplex PCR; TCRdb stores in-frame clones only, minus some. Among under 250,000 clones, about a tenth were seen once, and the ten largest hold about 1.2%. In regard to this clone: The antigen is undetermined.

The specimen sequenced was central memory CD4+ T cells from blood. This clonotype was sampled from a man aged 18 to 30 in good health. J is TRBJ2-3 and V is TRBV11-2; TRBD2 aligns across 10 bases. The CDR3 protein is CASSLEGSGRLSTDTQYF. In DNA form, the CDR3 reads TGTGCCAGCAGCTTAGAAGGTAGCGGGAGGCTTAGCACAGATACGCAGTATTTT.